This T cell receptor beta chain was identified during a study of cytomegalovirus exposure and HLA in healthy donors. Looking at the study overall: Earlier results showed roughly 110 million unique TCR beta sequences derived from roughly 180 million T cells.

Comment on this clone: Its antigen is unknown.

Use of 60 Vbeta and 13 Jbeta primers characterized the PCR. Data came from immunoSEQ multiplex PCR; TCRdb stores just in-frame clones and leaves some out. The table has fewer than 200,000 clones, about 75% seen once. Study findings and constraints: Researchers had no immune exposure information except CMV serostatus available. The authors assumed roughly uniform sequencing depth across donors for presence/absence analyses.

Though probably carrying unrecorded immune exposures, donors were nominally healthy at sampling. J was trimmed by 3 bases and V by 5 bases; bases with no gene match: 5. The CDR3 is 15 residues long. Per germline, CDR1 SEHNR and CDR2 FQNEAQ (reference sequence). The receptor was derived from a woman between 50 and 59 years old in good health and CMV-seropositive. The sequenced sample consisted of PBMCs. The V gene is TRBV7-9, the J gene TRBJ1-4; TRBD1 matches at 8 bases. The DNA for the CDR3 is TGTGCCAGCAGCAGCCTGACAGGGGCTAATGAAAAACTGTTTTTT. It specifies CASSSLTGANEKLFF.